This T cell receptor (beta chain) was obtained from a study of blood T cell repertoires in COVID-19. Study context: PBMCs, B-cell-depleted T cells, or T cells were the source of the cDNA or gDNA that made up the material.

The V gene's germline CDR1 is MGHRA and CDR2 YSYEKL. Trimming left V 0 bases short and J 4 bases short, with 16 bases between. This CDR3 region has 17 residues. Clones were sequenced by immunoSEQ multiplex PCR, and TCRdb holds only the in-frame ones, with some missing. Of 160,000 or so clones in the sample, 85% to 95% were seen once. This sequence originates from a woman aged 60-75 years with COVID-19, enrolled during active disease. V usage is TRBV4-1 and J usage is TRBJ1-5; D is unresolved. The sequencing input was peripheral blood. This CDR3 is CASSQDKIRHPNQPQHF. CDR3 in DNA: TGCGCCAGCAGCCAAGATAAGATTAGACATCCTAATCAGCCCCAGCATTTT.